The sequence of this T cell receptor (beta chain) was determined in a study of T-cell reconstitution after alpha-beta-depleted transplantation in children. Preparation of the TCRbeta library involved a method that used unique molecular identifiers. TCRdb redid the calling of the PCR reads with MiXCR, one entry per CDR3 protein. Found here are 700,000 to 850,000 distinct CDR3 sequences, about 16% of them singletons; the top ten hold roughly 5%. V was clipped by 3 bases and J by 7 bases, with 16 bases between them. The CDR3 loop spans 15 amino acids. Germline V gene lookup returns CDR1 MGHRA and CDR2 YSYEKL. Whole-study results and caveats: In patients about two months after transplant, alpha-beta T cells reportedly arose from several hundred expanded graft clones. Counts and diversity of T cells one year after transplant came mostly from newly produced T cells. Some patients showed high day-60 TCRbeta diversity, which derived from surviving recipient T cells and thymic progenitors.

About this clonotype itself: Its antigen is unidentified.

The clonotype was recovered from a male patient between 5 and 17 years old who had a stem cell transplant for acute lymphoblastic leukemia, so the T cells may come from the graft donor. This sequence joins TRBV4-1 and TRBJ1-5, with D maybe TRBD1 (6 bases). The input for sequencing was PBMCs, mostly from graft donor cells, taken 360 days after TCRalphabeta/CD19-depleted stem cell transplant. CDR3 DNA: TGCGCCAGCAGCCAGTGGGGGGGGCTGGGCCAGCCCCAGCATTTT. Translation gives CASSQWGGLGQPQHF.